Here is one TCR beta chain with its context. This clone was detected once. Its antigen target is currently unknown. No clone much larger than this one lies a single base away; base qualities are absent. One collaborating source in Seattle enrolled patients while the patients were actively infected and followed the patients over time throughout the course of disease. Each collaborating institution followed its own protocols to collect whole blood in K2EDTA tubes. Collaborator samples were shipped for TCRbeta analysis as frozen whole blood, isolated PBMCs, or DNA extracted from either sample type. This entry comes from a study of blood T cell repertoires in COVID-19 (dated by TCRdb to the early 2020s). For the wider study: Samples from collaborators originated in the United States, Italy and Spain and spanned both the acute and convalescent phases of COVID-19. The prospective study material was composed of cDNA or gDNA derived from T cells, B-cell-depleted T cells, or PBMCs. The dataset comprised deeply sampled blood TCRbeta repertoires from subjects exposed to, actively infected with, or recovered from COVID-19. The repertoires were released in a freely available public database meant as a resource for research on the immune response to SARS-CoV-2. The samples were drawn from the first 160 participants of the ongoing ImmuneRACE study and from 950 to 1,500 subjects provided by 6 global collaborators. Sample metadata almost always included a de-identified subject ID, COVID-19 status, age in years and sex. Where available, HLA class I and class II types were obtained from metadata supplied by the sample provider rather than from assay-based typing.

TCRbeta CDR3 regions were amplified from genomic DNA by means of the immunoSEQ Assay, a bias-controlled multiplex PCR. In the original analysis: Within the assay, amplification of reference gene primers was used to estimate how many nucleated cells each sample contained. To quantify the absolute abundance of each unique TCRbeta CDR3 rearrangement, sequence reads were collapsed and filtered. For each sample, productive Simpson clonality was calculated as the square root of Simpson's diversity index across productive rearrangements. TCRdb obtained this table from immuneACCESS and retained in-frame rearrangements with V and J assigned. These tables miss some clones; where compared with another copy, unresolved V genes account for less than half of the shortfall, and the remainder is unexplained. V, J and clone size derive from that table, while D and trimming were established from the DNA sequence. Recorded for this sample are under 200,000 clones; around 86% of them occurred a single time. The leading ten clones occupy around 0.5% of the sample.

Broader findings and caveats from the paper: Clinical and demographic metadata were provided uncurated, with the amount varying by source and participant.

The germline V gene specifies MNHEY as CDR1 and SVGAGI as CDR2. V ends up 6 bases short and J 6 bases short, with an unmatched junction base count of 7. From cysteine to phenylalanine, the CDR3 is 13 amino acids long. CDR3 DNA is the only sequence kept; it has 39 bases, read in frame from the first base. The sequencing sample was made of peripheral blood. The V and J segments used are TRBV6-5 and TRBJ1-2; TRBD1 agrees with 7 junctional bases. This sequence originates from a man in his fifties or sixties with COVID-19, enrolled during active disease. The DNA sequence follows: TGTGCCAGCAGATCGACAGGGATCCATGGCTACACCTTC. It encodes CASRSTGIHGYTF.